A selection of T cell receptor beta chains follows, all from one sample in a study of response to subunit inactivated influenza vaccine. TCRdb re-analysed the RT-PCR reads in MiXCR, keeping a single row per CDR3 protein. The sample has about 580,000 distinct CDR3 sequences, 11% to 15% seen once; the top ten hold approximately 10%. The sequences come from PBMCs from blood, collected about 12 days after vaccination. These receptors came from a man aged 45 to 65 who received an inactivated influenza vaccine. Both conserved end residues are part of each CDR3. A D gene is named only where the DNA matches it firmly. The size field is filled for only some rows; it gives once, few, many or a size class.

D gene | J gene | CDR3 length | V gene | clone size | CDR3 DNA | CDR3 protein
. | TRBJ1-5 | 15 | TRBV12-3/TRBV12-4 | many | TGTGCCAGCAGCCTCCGGGACGTCCGCAATCAGCCCCAGCATTTT | CASSLRDVRNQPQHF
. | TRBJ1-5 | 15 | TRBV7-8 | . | TGTGCCAGCAGCGATCTTCGGCCGGTCGATCAGCCCCAGCATTTT | CASSDLRPVDQPQHF
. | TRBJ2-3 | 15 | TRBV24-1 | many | TGTGCCACCAGTGATTTAGTGGCAGGGAAAGATACGCAGTATTTT | CATSDLVAGKDTQYF
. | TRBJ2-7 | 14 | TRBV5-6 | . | TGTGCCAGCAGCGGTACCAGACTAGGGTTCGAGCAGTACTTC | CASSGTRLGFEQYF
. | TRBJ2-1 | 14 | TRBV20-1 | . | TGCAGTGCTAGTCAAGGGGGTCGGTACAATGAGCAGTTCTTC | CSASQGGRYNEQFF
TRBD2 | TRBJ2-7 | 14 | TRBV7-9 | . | TGTGCCAGCAGCTTACTAGCGGGAGCCCACGAGCAGTACTTC | CASSLLAGAHEQYF
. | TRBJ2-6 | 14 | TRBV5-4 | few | TGTGCCAGCAGCCCGACAGGCAGCCCCAACGTCCTGACTTTC | CASSPTGSPNVLTF
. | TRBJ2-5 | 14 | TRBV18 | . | TGTGCCAGCTCACCACCCGCTTTCCAAGAGACCCAGTACTTC | CASSPPAFQETQYF
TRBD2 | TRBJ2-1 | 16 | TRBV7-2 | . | TGTGCCAGCAGCTTGGTTTGGGGGGGGAACCACAATGAGCAGTTCTTC | CASSLVWGGNHNEQFF
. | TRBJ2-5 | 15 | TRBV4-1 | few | TGCGCCAGCAGCCAAGATCATCGGGCTGAAGAGACCCAGTACTTC | CASSQDHRAEETQYF
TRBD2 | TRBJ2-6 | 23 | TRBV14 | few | TGTGCCAGCAGCCACCCATTCCGGACTAGCGGGGGCCCGAGTCTGCGGGGGGCCAACGTCCTGACTTTC | CASSHPFRTSGGPSLRGANVLTF
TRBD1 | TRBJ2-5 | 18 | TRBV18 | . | TGTGCCAGCTCACCGAACCACAATACGGACAGGGGTACAGAGACCCAGTACTTC | CASSPNHNTDRGTETQYF
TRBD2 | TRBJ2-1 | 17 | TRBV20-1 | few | TGCAGTGCTAGAGATATTGAGGGGACTAGCGGTATCAATGAGCAGTTCTTC | CSARDIEGTSGINEQFF
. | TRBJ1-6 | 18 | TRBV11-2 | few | TGTGCCAGCAGCTTAGTACAGGCACCCCTATTGCAGGGCTCACCCCTCCACTTT | CASSLVQAPLLQGSPLHF
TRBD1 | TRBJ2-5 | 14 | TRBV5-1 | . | TGCGCCAGCAGCTGGGGACAGGGATACGAGACCCAGTACTTC | CASSWGQGYETQYF
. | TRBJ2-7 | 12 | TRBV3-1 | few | TGTGCCAGCAGCCTACTGTGGTACGAGCAGTACTTC | CASSLLWYEQYF